These 24 T cell receptor beta chains were all obtained from the same sample, sequenced in a study of cytomegalovirus exposure and HLA in healthy donors. 13 Jbeta primers and 60 Vbeta primers were used for the PCR. TCRdb's table, derived via immunoSEQ multiplex PCR, lists solely in-frame clones and lacks some. The sample shows about 160,000 clones, about 78% of them seen only once. The sample consisted of PBMCs. Receptor source: a male donor in good health and CMV-seronegative.

V usage is TRBV6-1 and J usage is TRBJ2-7, with 9 bases that match TRBD1. The trim removed 6 bases at V and 1 base at J, leaving 7 bases unmatched. The germline V gene encodes CDR1 MNHNS and CDR2 SASEGT. This CDR3 spans 15 amino acids. CDR3 DNA sequence: TGTGCCAGCAGGGGACAGGGCCCCCCTTCCTACGAGCAGTACTTC. It encodes CASRGQGPPSYEQYF.

This chain uses TRBV7-3 with TRBJ2-5, with 8 bases fitting TRBD1. Germline values: CDR1 SGHTA, CDR2 FQGTGA. The CDR3 runs 16 residues. With 5 bases clipped from V and 4 bases from J, the junction kept 12 bases outside the gene matches. The CDR3 protein is CASSLIPDRGRETQYF. The CDR3 DNA sequence: TGTGCCAGCAGCCTGATACCCGACAGGGGTCGAGAGACCCAGTACTTC. The full variable domain, its missing parts supplied by reference TRBV7-3 and TRBJ2-5, is GAGVSQTPSNKVTEKGKYVELRCDPISGHTALYWYRQSLGQGPEFLIYFQGTGAADDSGLPNDRFFAVRPEGSVSTLKIQRTERGDSAVYLCASSLIPDRGRETQYFGPGTRLLVL.

The sample holds one count of this clone. The chain recombines TRBV11-2 with TRBJ1-4, with a weak D call TRBD1 (5 bases). The V gene's germline CDR1 is SGHAT and CDR2 FQNNGV. V lost 2 bases and J 8 bases, leaving 21 bases between the germline ends. This CDR3 is built from 17 residues. CDR3 sequence (DNA): TGTGCCAGCAGCTTAAGGCCAGGGAGGGCTAAGTTCGAAAAACTGTTTTTT. Its translation is CASSLRPGRAKFEKLFF.

The V and J genes are TRBV29-1 and TRBJ1-2; D unclear. Germline V gene sequence: CDR1 SQVTM, CDR2 ANQGSEA. Trimming stripped 0 bases from V and 4 bases from J, with 12 bases between. The CDR3 is made up of 14 amino acids. As DNA, the CDR3 is TGCAGCGTTGAAGAGCCGGGTGTTCTCTATGGCTACACCTTC. Residues: CSVEEPGVLYGYTF.

V usage is TRBV14 and J usage is TRBJ2-1, with a weak D call TRBD2 (6 bases). The CDR3 sequence is 13 residues long. From germline, CDR1 is SGHDN and CDR2 FVKESK. The V and J ends lost 4 bases and 5 bases respectively, with 9 bases between them. The CDR3 DNA is TGTGCCAGCAGCCCCGGGACTCACAATGAGCAGTTCTTC. Protein: CASSPGTHNEQFF.

V is TRBV7-2 and J is TRBJ2-3; 9 nucleotides align to TRBD2. Germline assignment: CDR1 SGHTA and CDR2 FQGNSA. This CDR3 spans 13 amino acids. The ends lost 5 bases at V and 6 bases at J; junction bases unmatched: 3. The CDR3 loop is CASSLGTSDTQYF. DNA for the CDR3: TGTGCCAGCAGCCTCGGGACTAGCGATACGCAGTATTTT.

This sequence joins TRBV6-6 and TRBJ2-2, with a weak D call TRBD1 (6 bases). Trimming removed 5 bases at V and 12 bases at J, with 7 bases between. Germline V lookup: CDR1 MNHNY, CDR2 SVGAGI (reference sequence). This CDR3 is built from 10 residues. The CDR3 protein is CASSRGKLFF. CDR3 bases: TGTGCCAGCAGTAGGGGGAAGCTGTTTTTT.

This clone has only one observation. This chain links TRBV18 with TRBJ1-2; 7 positions agree with TRBD1. CDR3 size: 14 residues. Trimming cost V 2 bases and J 2 bases; bases outside gene matches: 2. Looked up from germline, CDR1 is KGHSH and CDR2 is LQKENI. In nucleotides, the CDR3 is TGTGCCAGCTCACCAACAGGGGCCAACTATGGCTACACCTTC. This encodes CASSPTGANYGYTF.

The V call is TRBV27, the J call TRBJ2-1; TRBD2 is a possible D gene (6 bases). With 3 bases removed from V and 9 bases from J, the gap between germline ends came to 12 bases. The CDR3 is 13 amino acids. Germline CDR1 MNHEY, CDR2 SMNVEV (reference sequence). The CDR3 here is CASSFGGWGEQFF. CDR3 in DNA: TGTGCCAGCAGTTTTGGAGGGTGGGGTGAGCAGTTCTTC.

The J gene is TRBJ2-3, the V gene TRBV5-1, with D tentatively TRBD1 (7 bases). Germline CDR1 is SGHRS and CDR2 is YFSETQ. V was shortened by 0 bases and J by 3 bases, with 14 bases between the two germline ends. This CDR3 is built from 16 residues. The CDR3 loop reads CASSLEGAGGTDTQYF. The CDR3 bases are TGCGCCAGCAGCTTGGAGGGGGCAGGGGGGACAGATACGCAGTATTTT.

This chain links TRBV21-1 with TRBJ2-3; the D call in the table, TRBD1, was not verified against the DNA. TRBV21-1 corresponds to a pseudogene. CDR3 length equals 18 residues. The DNA of the CDR3 is TGTGCCAGCAGCAGAAAATTGCCCGTGACAGGGAACACAGATACGCAGTATTTT. It encodes CASSRKLPVTGNTDTQYF.

This clone was found a few times. This chain connects TRBV29-1 to TRBJ1-1; the match to TRBD1 covers 7 bases. V lost 7 bases to trimming and J lost 0 bases; unmatched junction nucleotides: 8. The CDR3 sequence is 14 residues long. From germline, CDR1 is SQVTM and CDR2 ANQGSEA. Written as DNA, the CDR3 is TGCAGCGGCTCCCTGGGACAGCTGAACACTGAAGCTTTCTTT. It yields the protein CSGSLGQLNTEAFF.

The V and J genes are TRBV28 and TRBJ2-5; 9 nucleotides line up with TRBD2. This CDR3 is 15 amino acids long. Germline CDR1 and CDR2: MDHEN and SYDVKM. The trim removed 7 bases at V and 11 bases at J, leaving 17 bases unmatched. CDR3 amino acids: CASTPWVAGEREQYF. The CDR3 DNA follows: TGTGCCAGCACCCCTTGGGTAGCGGGAGAAAGAGAGCAGTACTTC.

The genes are TRBV9 and TRBJ2-7; tentative D call: TRBD2 (8 bases). Germline CDR1 and CDR2: SGDLS and YYNGEE. V lost 1 base to trimming and J lost 3 bases, with 17 bases between them. The CDR3 is made up of 16 amino acids. CDR3 protein: CASSVSAGGQNYEQYF. The CDR3 DNA is TGTGCCAGCAGCGTATCGGCGGGGGGACAGAACTACGAGCAGTACTTC.

This clone was counted a single time. The rearrangement links TRBV10-3 to TRBJ1-5; no clear D gene. The ends were cut back, 2 bases at V and 2 bases at J, with 7 bases in the middle. Germline CDR1 is ENHRY and CDR2 is SYGVKD. The length of the CDR3 is 14 residues. DNA of the CDR3: TGTGCCATCAGTGAGGTGAGGGGCAATCAGCCCCAGCATTTT. It codes for CAISEVRGNQPQHF.

This rearrangement joins TRBV4-3 to TRBJ2-1; 8 bases are a match to TRBD2. Trimming removed 0 bases from V and 4 bases from J; junction bases left unmatched: 5. In germline, CDR1 is LGHNA, CDR2 YSLEER. The CDR3 has 16 residues. The CDR3 reads CASSQDPTSGYNEQFF. CDR3 coding DNA: TGCGCCAGCAGCCAAGATCCCACTAGCGGTTACAATGAGCAGTTCTTC.

CDR3 DNA: TGTGCCAGCAGTCCCGACACCTACGAGCAGTACTTC. Residues: CASSPDTYEQYF. V usage is TRBV7-2 and J usage is TRBJ2-7; D gene unclear. The germline V gene encodes CDR1 SGHTA and CDR2 FQGNSA. The CDR3 contains 12 residues. V lost 6 bases and J 2 bases, leaving 8 bases between the germline ends. Filled out from reference TRBV7-2 and TRBJ2-7, the complete variable domain reads GAGVSQSPSNKVTEKGKDVELRCDPISGHTALYWYRQSLGQGLEFLIYFQGNSAPDKSGLPSDRFSAERTGGSVSTLTIQRTQQEDSAVYLCASSPDTYEQYFGPGTRLTVT.

The chain links TRBV7-8 to TRBJ1-2; 9 nucleotides agree with TRBD1. Germline values: CDR1 SGHVS, CDR2 FQNEAQ. The CDR3 runs 15 residues. Trimming took 5 bases from V and 4 from J; bases not matched to a gene: 8. CDR3 in DNA: TGTGCCAGCAGCACGACGACAGGGGGAAGCTATGGCTACACCTTC. Residues: CASSTTTGGSYGYTF.

The chain uses TRBV9 and TRBJ2-3, with a weak D call TRBD1 (6 bases). The CDR3 contains 18 residues. Trimming cost V 0 bases and J 2 bases, with 19 bases left between them. Germline V gives CDR1 SGDLS, CDR2 YYNGEE. CDR3 bases: TGTGCCAGCAGCGTAGAATGGGGGCCGCGAAAGAACACAGATACGCAGTATTTT. This gives the protein CASSVEWGPRKNTDTQYF. The whole variable domain, filled in from reference TRBV9 and TRBJ2-3, reads DSGVTQTPKHLITATGQRVTLRCSPRSGDLSVYWYQQSLDQGLQFLIQYYNGEERAKGNILERFSAQQFPDLHSELNLSSLELGDSALYFCASSVEWGPRKNTDTQYFGPGTRLTVL.

The chain employs TRBV5-1 and TRBJ2-1; 9 bases are shared with TRBD2. The CDR3 has 15 amino acids. Germline-derived CDR1 and CDR2 are SGHRS and YFSETQ. J lost 7 bases, V lost 0 bases, and 5 bases had no gene match. The CDR3 reads CASSLGLAVTNEQFF. In nucleotides, the CDR3 is TGCGCCAGCAGCTTGGGACTAGCGGTGACGAATGAGCAGTTCTTC.

This chain connects TRBV2 to TRBJ2-7, with D possibly matching TRBD1 (5 bases). V lost 4 bases and J lost 3, with 10 bases in between. Per germline, CDR1 SNHLY and CDR2 FYNNEI. CDR3 length: 13 amino acids. The chain's CDR3 is CASSVDSFYEQYF. DNA for the CDR3: TGTGCCAGCAGTGTCGACAGCTTCTACGAGCAGTACTTC.

The chain uses TRBV7-2 and TRBJ1-1; tentative D call: TRBD1 (6 bases). The CDR3 covers 13 residues. Germline V CDR1 and CDR2: SGHTA, FQGNSA. Trimming cost V 1 base and J 3 bases, with 6 bases left between them. In DNA, the CDR3 is TGTGCCAGCAGCTTAGACAGGGACACTGAAGCTTTCTTT. Translated: CASSLDRDTEAFF.

The chain employs TRBV11-1 and TRBJ2-1; 9 bases fit TRBD2. Germline V gives CDR1 SGHAT, CDR2 FQDESV (reference sequence). The CDR3 runs to 15 residues. J gave up 6 bases and V 2 bases, and 5 bases lay outside the gene matches. The chain's CDR3 is CASSLQKTSGNEQFF. As DNA, the CDR3 is TGTGCCAGCAGCTTACAAAAGACTAGCGGCAATGAGCAGTTCTTC.

This chain joins TRBV29-1 and TRBJ1-1; perhaps TRBD1 as D (6 bases). Germline V gene data show CDR1 as SQVTM and CDR2 as ANQGSEA. V was pared by 7 bases and J by 0 bases, with 15 bases between. The CDR3 spans 14 residues. CDR3 region: CSATTGSVNTEAFF. Written as DNA, the CDR3 is TGCAGCGCCACGACAGGCTCCGTGAACACTGAAGCTTTCTTT.